A single T cell receptor beta chain is shown here with its context. What it binds is not known. The sample comes from a study of shared clonotypes between healthy human individuals. Trimming left V 2 bases short and J 4 bases short, with 7 bases between. The CDR3 covers 13 residues. Germline lookup yields CDR1 SGHDT and CDR2 YYEEEE. Findings of the study overall: What rarefaction showed was incomplete sorted-subset sequencing despite large depth. Relative to clonotypes present in all four donors, those not shared had lower generation probabilities.

Every immunoSEQ plate was one replicate of a subset's evenly spread DNA. The input for sorted-subset replicate PCRs was approximately 200 ng DNA, some 28,000 T cell genomes. Profiling relied on immunoSEQ multiplex PCR, and the TCRdb table lists in-frame clones only, not all of them. The sample has approximately 1,500,000 clones, 95% to 99% seen once. The TCR originated in a man aged 30 to 45 in good health. Specimen: naive CD4+ T cells sorted from blood. Subset specified: CD45RA+ positively selected. This rearrangement joins TRBV5-6 to TRBJ1-5, with no clear D. CDR3 amino acids: CASSFIGNQPQHF. The CDR3 coding sequence is TGTGCCAGCAGCTTTATCGGGAATCAGCCCCAGCATTTT.